These T cell receptor beta chains were read from a single sample in a study of blood T cell repertoires in COVID-19. TCRdb keeps only in-frame clones here, not all; method: immunoSEQ multiplex PCR. This repertoire shows around 190,000 clones, approximately 83% found once; its top ten account for about 1.5%. The material sequenced was peripheral blood. The receptors stem from a human donor in a cohort sampled during active COVID-19. Each CDR3 is given with its conserved first and last residue. Only some rows state a clone size, as once, few, many or a class for expanded clones.

>-|TRBV6-5|TRBJ2-7|16
CASSYSGGGGGYEQYF
>-|TRBV28|TRBJ1-4|18
CASSHRDRGVMRSEKLFF
>-|TRBV24-1|TRBJ2-5|17
CATSDSRLAGRQETQYF
>-|TRBV10-3|TRBJ2-7|14
CAISGPVQGYEQYF
>-|TRBV23-1|TRBJ2-1|14
CASSHGQGIREQFF
>-|TRBV4-2|TRBJ1-1|15
CASSQETGANTEAFF
>-|TRBV18|TRBJ2-7|14
CASSPGRPSYEQYF
>-|TRBV29-1|TRBJ2-2|14
CSVEEQTNTGELFF
>-|TRBV18|TRBJ2-7|14
CASSPTGLSYEQYF
>-|TRBV19|TRBJ2-6|16
CASSTRQFSGANVLTF
>-|TRBV28|TRBJ1-1|14
CASSLTDEGAEAFF
>once|TRBV24-1|TRBJ2-7|14
CATRPAWVSDEQYF
>once|TRBV11-2|TRBJ2-3|17
CASSLAAGGMGTDTQYF
>-|TRBV29-1|TRBJ2-7|14
CSVGAAGQGYEQYF
>-|TRBV2|TRBJ2-2|13
CASRGQGTGELFF
>-|TRBV27|TRBJ1-4|14
CAAIPGHPPEKLFF
>-|TRBV28|TRBJ1-2|15
CASSIDQGDPYGYTF
>few|TRBV27|TRBJ2-7|15
CASSLRSGASYEQYF
>-|TRBV19|TRBJ1-1|17
CASSINIRTGGNTEAFF
>-|TRBV5-6|TRBJ1-5|15
CASSETGNYNQPQHF
>once|TRBV3-1/TRBV3-2|TRBJ1-2|18
CASSQEGVRDTLNYGYTF
>once|TRBV7-7|TRBJ2-2|17
CASSPMSIGTNTGELFF
>few|TRBV9|TRBJ1-6|15
CASSVVDRGNSPLHF
>-|TRBV6-2/TRBV6-3|TRBJ2-7|12
CASSYNNWEQYF
>-|TRBV19|TRBJ1-3|14
CASIPQLTGNTIYF
>once|TRBV2|TRBJ2-1|14
CASKRGSSYNEQFF
>once|TRBV7-2|TRBJ2-1|15
CASSWTSGRLNEQFF
>-|TRBV7-2|TRBJ2-2|13
CASSASGPGELFF
>-|TRBV6-5|TRBJ2-3|15
CATSLSLRITDTQYF
>-|TRBV23-1|TRBJ1-4|17
CASSHRGSLSTNEKLFF
>-|TRBV7-4|TRBJ2-7|15
CASSLSGLAAYEQYF
>-|TRBV7-3|TRBJ2-1|16
CASSLGLAGGLDEQFF
>-|TRBV7-9|TRBJ1-5|14
CASSSLGANQPQHF
>-|TRBV7-6|TRBJ2-1|15
CASSSPGQGAMGQFF
>-|TRBV4-1|TRBJ2-7|14
CASSQDHNAYEQYF
>-|TRBV6-5|TRBJ1-1|14
CASSFRGLGTEAFF
>-|TRBV3-1/TRBV3-2|TRBJ2-1|14
CASSQQGSGNEQFF
>once|TRBV5-1|TRBJ2-7|16
CASSLGVSGYSYEQYF
>-|TRBV7-3|TRBJ2-3|16
CASSLGGGGPVDTQYF
>-|TRBV24-1|TRBJ2-5|14
CATSVTWYQETQYF
>-|TRBV25-1|TRBJ2-1|13
CASGAGEGNEQFF
>-|TRBV10-2|TRBJ2-7|13
CASSEGRTYEQYF
>-|TRBV5-8|TRBJ2-7|15
CASSLAGTATYEQYF
>-|TRBV7-9|TRBJ2-3|16
CASSGTSGSVTDTQYF
>-|TRBV7-9|TRBJ1-1|14
CASSSSQGGTEAFF
>-|TRBV11-2|TRBJ2-1|15
CASSLIRGGDNEQFF
>-|TRBV6-2/TRBV6-3|TRBJ1-1|15
CASSYIGHMNTEAFF
>-|TRBV7-3|TRBJ1-2|14
CASSLKGTGNGYTF
>-|TRBV27|TRBJ2-6|17
CASCIKGVYSGANVLTF
>-|TRBV9|TRBJ2-7|17
CASSVDPLTGSSYEQYF
>-|TRBV6-2/TRBV6-3|TRBJ2-7|14
CASSAGELSYEQYF
>-|TRBV7-2|TRBJ2-7|16
CASSLSSGGPTYEQYF
>-|TRBV28|TRBJ2-1|13
CASSLTSIYEQFF
>-|TRBV7-2|TRBJ1-3|13
CASSLAHTAAIYF
>-|TRBV2|TRBJ2-7|12
CASRPGFHEQYF
>-|TRBV18|TRBJ2-7|18
CASSQMTSGPGGPYEQYF
>once|TRBV5-4|TRBJ1-1|15
CASSALDRGNTEAFF
>-|TRBV5-4|TRBJ2-5|16
CASSLLAGGPSETQYF
>-|TRBV6-4|TRBJ2-2|12
CASSGSTGELFF
>-|TRBV5-4|TRBJ2-7|14
CASSRDRSSYEQYF